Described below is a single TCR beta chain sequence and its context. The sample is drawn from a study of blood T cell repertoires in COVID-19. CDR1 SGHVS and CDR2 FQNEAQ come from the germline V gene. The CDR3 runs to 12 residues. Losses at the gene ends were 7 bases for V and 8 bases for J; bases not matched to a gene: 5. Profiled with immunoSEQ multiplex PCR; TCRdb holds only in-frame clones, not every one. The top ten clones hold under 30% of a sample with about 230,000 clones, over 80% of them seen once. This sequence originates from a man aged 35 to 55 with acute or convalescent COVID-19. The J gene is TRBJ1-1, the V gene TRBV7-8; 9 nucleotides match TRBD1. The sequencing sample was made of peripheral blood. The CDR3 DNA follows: TGTGCCAGCAACCTAACAGGGGGCGAAGCTTTCTTT. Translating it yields CASNLTGGEAFF.